Following are 19 T cell receptor beta chains from one sample sequenced in a study of shared clonotypes between healthy human individuals. Profiling relied on immunoSEQ multiplex PCR, and the TCRdb table lists in-frame clones only, not all of them. The repertoire holds over a million clones, approximately 68% seen once, with roughly 1.5% in the top ten. Sequenced input: memory CD4+ T cells sorted from blood. Described subset: CD45RA-negative fraction. All receptors derive from a man between 18 and 29 years old in good health.

The chain carries TRBV25-1 and TRBJ2-3; 8 bases align to TRBD1. This CDR3 comprises 12 residues. V gave up 6 bases and J gave up 8 bases; unmatched junction bases: 4. Germline V gene data show CDR1 as MGHDK and CDR2 as SYGVNS. The CDR3, as DNA: TGTGCCAGCAGAATCGGACAGGGTACGCAGTATTTT. It codes for CASRIGQGTQYF.

The chain carries TRBV7-2 and TRBJ2-1; 11 bases are shared with TRBD1. There are 15 residues in the CDR3. CDR1 and CDR2 from the germline V gene are SGHTA and FQGNSA. With V trimmed by 6 bases and J by 9 bases, 10 bases remained unmatched. The CDR3 DNA reads as TGTGCCAGCAGGGGGACAGGGGGAGGTGGGGTTGAGCAGTTCTTC. Amino acids: CASRGTGGGGVEQFF.

This clone was seen just once. V is TRBV7-9 and J is TRBJ2-5; 7 bases agree with TRBD2. Germline V gene sequence: CDR1 SEHNR, CDR2 FQNEAQ (reference sequence). Trimming took 5 bases from V and 2 from J; bases not matched to a gene: 11. This CDR3 region has 16 residues. CDR3 nucleotide sequence: TGTGCCAGCAGCCCCCCTCGCGCTAGCGGTCAAGAGACCCAGTACTTC. Translation: CASSPPRASGQETQYF.

This chain uses TRBV6-6 with TRBJ2-2; TRBD2 matches 9 bases. CDR1 MNHNY and CDR2 SVGAGI come from the germline V gene (reference sequence). The trim removed 1 base at V and 4 bases at J, leaving 4 bases unmatched. This CDR3 spans 16 amino acids. CDR3 protein: CASSYLAGGITGELFF. DNA of the CDR3: TGTGCCAGCAGTTACTTGGCGGGAGGGATCACCGGGGAGCTGTTTTTT.

The CDR3 nucleotides read TGTGCCAGCAGCTTAGTAAGCGGGGGTGTCGGGGAGCTGTTTTTT. Amino acid sequence: CASSLVSGGVGELFF. The genes are TRBV11-2 and TRBJ2-2, with 8 bases lining up with TRBD2. The germline CDR1 and CDR2 sequences are SGHAT and FQNNGV. The J segment lost 7 bases and the V segment lost 1 base, leaving 5 bases of the junction unmatched. The CDR3 runs to 15 residues.

The rearrangement joins TRBV4-2 to TRBJ1-4; no firm D call. Looked up from germline, CDR1 is LGHNA and CDR2 is YNFKEQ. V was shortened by 0 bases and J by 5 bases, with 13 bases between the two germline ends. The CDR3 has 16 amino acids. CDR3 bases: TGTGCCAGCAGCCAAGATGTAGACCGAGCCAATGAAAAACTGTTTTTT. This gives the protein CASSQDVDRANEKLFF.

This rearrangement joins TRBV27 to TRBJ1-3; D is possibly TRBD1 (5 bases). V shed 8 bases and J shed 3 bases, with 11 bases lying between them. Per the germline V gene, CDR1 is MNHEY and CDR2 is SMNVEV (reference sequence). The CDR3 runs to 13 residues. For the CDR3, the DNA is TGTGCCAGCTATGAGGGGTATGGAAACACCATATATTTT. This codes for CASYEGYGNTIYF.

The rearrangement links TRBV5-6 to TRBJ1-3; D remains unclear. CDR3 length: 14 amino acids. Germline-derived CDR1 and CDR2 are SGHDT and YYEEEE. V gave up 0 bases and J gave up 5 bases, with 9 bases separating them. The CDR3 here is CASSLEVTRNTIYF. The CDR3 nucleotides read TGTGCCAGCAGCTTGGAGGTGACGAGAAACACCATATATTTT.

The genes are TRBV5-1 and TRBJ2-2, with TRBD1 matching over 9 bases. Germline CDR1 reads SGHRS; CDR2 reads YFSETQ. J lost 3 bases, V lost 4 bases, and 7 bases had no gene match. The CDR3 length is 16 residues. The CDR3: CASSSIGTGHTGELFF. In DNA, the CDR3 is TGCGCCAGCAGCAGTATCGGGACAGGGCACACCGGGGAGCTGTTTTTT.

This clone came up a few times. This chain joins TRBV5-4 and TRBJ2-2, with 10 bases matching TRBD1. The CDR3 sequence is 16 residues long. The germline V gene has CDR1 SGHNT and CDR2 YYREEE (reference sequence). Germline trimming cut 0 bases from V and 7 bases from J; bases unmatched to any gene: 6. The CDR3 is CASSLADRGLGGELFF. CDR3 nucleotides: TGTGCCAGCAGCTTGGCCGACAGGGGGCTGGGCGGGGAGCTGTTTTTT.

The CDR3, as DNA: TGTGCCTGGAGTCGTGACAGGGTAGGTGGTCAGCCCCAGCATTTT. As protein: CAWSRDRVGGQPQHF. The rearrangement joins TRBV30 to TRBJ1-5; 7 bases align to TRBD1. With 2 bases clipped from V and 6 bases from J, the junction kept 10 bases outside the gene matches. CDR1 is GTSNPN and CDR2 is SVGIG in the germline V gene (reference sequence). The CDR3 totals 15 residues.

As for this clone: Distinct nucleotide sequences in the sample also encode this CDR3. CDR3 amino acids: CASSFSGGASDTQYF. CDR3 nucleotides: TGCGCCAGCAGCTTTAGCGGGGGGGCCTCAGATACGCAGTATTTT. V usage is TRBV5-1 and J usage is TRBJ2-3; the match to TRBD2 covers 11 bases. This CDR3 spans 15 amino acids. After removal of 2 bases from V and 4 bases from J, the junction contained 3 bases not matched to a gene. CDR1 SGHRS and CDR2 YFSETQ come from the germline V gene.

The V and J genes are TRBV5-1 and TRBJ2-1, with TRBD1 as a possible D gene (6 bases). The CDR3 has 16 amino acids. Trimming pared 4 bases from V and 5 bases from J, leaving 19 bases between. Germline V CDR1 and CDR2: SGHRS, YFSETQ. The CDR3 bases are TGCGCCAGCAGCAGGGGGTCCGGACTGGGCAACAATGAGCAGTTCTTC. Protein: CASSRGSGLGNNEQFF. The full variable domain, its missing parts supplied by reference TRBV5-1 and TRBJ2-1, is KAGVTQTPRYLIKTRGQQVTLSCSPISGHRSVSWYQQTPGQGLQFLFEYFSETQRNKGNFPGRFSGRQFSNSRSEMNVSTLELGDSALYLCASSRGSGLGNNEQFFGPGTRLTVL.

This chain links TRBV30 with TRBJ2-5, with 8 bases fitting TRBD2. This CDR3 is built from 14 residues. The V and J ends lost 3 bases and 5 bases, in that order; junction bases with no gene match: 8. CDR1 GTSNPN and CDR2 SVGIG come from the germline V gene (reference sequence). The CDR3 region is CAWRNSGGGETQYF. CDR3 DNA: TGTGCCTGGAGGAACAGCGGGGGCGGGGAGACCCAGTACTTC.

The chain employs TRBV19 and TRBJ2-1; D is ambiguous. Germline-derived CDR1 and CDR2 are LNHDA and SQIVND (reference sequence). V was cut by 3 bases and J by 8 bases, with 11 bases left in between. This CDR3 has 13 residues. This CDR3 is CASSILMLDEQFF. In DNA form, the CDR3 reads TGTGCCAGTAGTATTCTCATGCTGGATGAGCAGTTCTTC.

The chain recombines TRBV11-2 with TRBJ2-7; perhaps TRBD1 as D (6 bases). The CDR3 covers 14 residues. Germline CDR1 SGHAT, CDR2 FQNNGV. Trimming cost V 5 bases and J 2 bases, with 13 bases left between them. The CDR3 sequence: CASSPRQVAYEQYF. The CDR3 region has the DNA TGTGCCAGCAGCCCTCGACAGGTCGCCTACGAGCAGTACTTC.

The genes are TRBV25-1 and TRBJ2-7; 8 bases agree with TRBD1. The CDR3 sequence is 14 residues long. Germline loops: CDR1 MGHDK, CDR2 SYGVNS. J was trimmed by 9 bases and V by 1 base; bases with no gene match: 8. For the CDR3, the DNA is TGTGCCAGCAGTGAATTACGGACAGGGAATGCGCAGTACTTC. Translated, it gives CASSELRTGNAQYF.

This chain connects TRBV9 to TRBJ2-3, with TRBD1 matching 7 bases. Germline lookup yields CDR1 SGDLS and CDR2 YYNGEE. The V segment lost 4 bases and the J segment 0 bases; nucleotides outside the gene matches: 5. This CDR3 has 15 residues. CDR3 sequence: CASSPGQASTDTQYF. CDR3 DNA sequence: TGTGCCAGCAGCCCAGGACAGGCCAGCACAGATACGCAGTATTTT.

The chain employs TRBV4-1 and TRBJ2-3; D possibly corresponds to TRBD1 (5 bases). From germline, CDR1 is MGHRA and CDR2 YSYEKL. This CDR3 region has 17 residues. The germline V and J ends were trimmed by 1 base and 2 bases, with 16 bases remaining between them. Written as DNA, the CDR3 is TGCGCCAGCAGCCAAGTAACTTCCAAGGACATCACAGATACGCAGTATTTT. Translating gives CASSQVTSKDITDTQYF.